This paragraph reports one T cell receptor (beta chain). Its antigen is unidentified. The sample comes from a study of blood T cells in healthy people across ages. The use of a sample-barcoded 5' primer and a J-beta primer mix characterized a second PCR of about 7 to 12 cycles. Samples each returned at least 2.5 million CDR3-containing paired-end reads. TCRdb reprocessed the 5' RACE reads with MiXCR, giving one entry per CDR3 protein. The sample holds hundreds of thousands of distinct CDR3 sequences; around two thirds are singletons and the top ten take about a quarter. General study findings and limits: Per million T cells, TCR beta diversity dropped about linearly as age rose.

Between the trimmed V and J ends, which lost 4 bases and 1 base, there was a span of 13 bases. This CDR3 is built from 15 residues. Germline V gives CDR1 MNHEY, CDR2 SVGAGI. The chain has TRBV6-5 and TRBJ1-2, with D possibly matching TRBD1 (6 bases). Sequencing was performed on blood. The source is a man in his thirties or forties in good health. CDR3 region: CASSSTGFFNYGYTF. DNA of the CDR3: TGTGCCAGCAGTTCGACAGGCTTCTTTAACTATGGCTACACCTTC.